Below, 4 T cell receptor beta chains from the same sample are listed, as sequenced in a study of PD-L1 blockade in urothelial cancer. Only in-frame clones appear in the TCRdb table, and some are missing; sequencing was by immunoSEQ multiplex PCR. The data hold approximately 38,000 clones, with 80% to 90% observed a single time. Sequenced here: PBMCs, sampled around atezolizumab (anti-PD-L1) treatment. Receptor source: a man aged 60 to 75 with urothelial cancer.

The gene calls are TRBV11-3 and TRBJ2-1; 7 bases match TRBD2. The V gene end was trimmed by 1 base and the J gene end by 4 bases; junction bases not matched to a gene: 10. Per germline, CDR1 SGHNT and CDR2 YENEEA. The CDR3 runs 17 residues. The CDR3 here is CASSLASFLAVYNEQFF. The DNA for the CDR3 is TGTGCCAGCAGCTTAGCTAGCTTCCTAGCGGTTTACAATGAGCAGTTCTTC.

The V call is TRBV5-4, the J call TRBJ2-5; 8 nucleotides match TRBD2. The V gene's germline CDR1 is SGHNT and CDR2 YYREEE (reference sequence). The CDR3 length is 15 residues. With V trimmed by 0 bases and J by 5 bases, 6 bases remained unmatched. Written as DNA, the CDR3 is TGTGCCAGCAGCTTGGAGATAGCGGGACGGGAGACCCAGTACTTC. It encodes CASSLEIAGRETQYF.

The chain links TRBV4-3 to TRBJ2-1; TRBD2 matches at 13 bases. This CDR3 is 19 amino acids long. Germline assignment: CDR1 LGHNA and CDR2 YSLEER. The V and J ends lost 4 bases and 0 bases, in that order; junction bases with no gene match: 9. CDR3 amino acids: CASSLRLAGGLSSYNEQFF. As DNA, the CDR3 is TGCGCCAGCAGCCTCCGACTAGCGGGGGGCCTAAGCTCCTACAATGAGCAGTTCTTC.

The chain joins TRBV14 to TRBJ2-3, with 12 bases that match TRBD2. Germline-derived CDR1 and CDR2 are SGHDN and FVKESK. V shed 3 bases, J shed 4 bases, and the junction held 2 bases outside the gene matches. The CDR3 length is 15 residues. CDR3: CASSQRLAGADTQYF. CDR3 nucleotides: TGTGCCAGCAGCCAGCGACTAGCGGGAGCAGATACGCAGTATTTT.